This T cell receptor (beta chain) is drawn from a study of cytotoxic CD8 clonotypes in ibrutinib-treated CLL. This CDR3 contains 13 residues. Germline CDR1 is SQVTM and CDR2 is ANQGSEA. Trimming took off 4 bases at V and 4 bases at J, with 14 bases between the two ends. TCRdb's copy holds only in-frame clones and misses some; the assay was immunoSEQ multiplex PCR. The top ten clones hold roughly 20% of a sample with 50,000 or so clones, around four fifths of them seen once. This chain connects TRBV29-1 to TRBJ2-7, with D unresolved. This clonotype was sampled from a human donor with chronic lymphocytic leukemia. Here the sequenced sample was PBMCs, taken after 24 months of ibrutinib treatment. The CDR3 loop is CSVVDPLAYEQYF. For the CDR3, the DNA is TGCAGCGTTGTCGATCCTCTTGCTTACGAGCAGTACTTC.